Listed here is a single TCR beta chain. Its specificity is unknown. PBMCs were isolated at a quantity of at least 6 million per sample. The sample comes from a study of blood T cells in healthy people across ages. The use of a sample-barcoded 5' primer and a J-beta primer mix characterized a second PCR of about 7 to 12 cycles. The authors tagged each cDNA molecule using a template-switch adaptor with 12 random nucleotides. TCRdb recomputed calls from the 5' RACE reads with MiXCR, one row per CDR3 protein. The data show over 600,000 distinct CDR3 sequences, 45% to 70% seen once. Findings and caveats of the study: Donor CMV infection status was unknown, possibly confounding age-related changes in expanded clonotypes. Aged donors had fewer naive CD4+ cells and lower diversity than long-lived donors.

What was sequenced was blood. The clonotype was recovered from a man aged 35-49 years in good health.

The CDR3 region is CSARVGLAGGPSETQYF. DNA for the CDR3: TGCAGTGCTAGAGTGGGACTAGCGGGAGGGCCCTCGGAGACCCAGTACTTC. The V and J genes are TRBV20-1 and TRBJ2-5, with 16 bases matching TRBD2. There are 17 residues in the CDR3. Germline loops: CDR1 DFQATT, CDR2 SNEGSKA (reference sequence). Unmatched junction bases numbered 7, after V lost 1 base and J lost 5 bases.